One and the same sample provided the 27 T cell receptor beta chains below, sequenced in a study of T cell responses to AZD1222 COVID-19 vaccine. Profiled with immunoSEQ multiplex PCR; TCRdb holds only in-frame clones, not every one. The sample consists of around 140,000 clones, 70% to 90% of them appearing once. This material consisted of peripheral blood, taken on day 0 of AZD1222 vaccination. The receptor set was obtained from an adult in good health.

This rearrangement joins TRBV24-1 to TRBJ1-3, with D hard to call. This CDR3 region has 14 residues. From germline, CDR1 is KGHDR and CDR2 SFDVKD. V gave up 4 bases and J gave up 2 bases, with 8 bases separating them. In nucleotides, the CDR3 is TGTGCCACCAGTGACTCCCGAACTGGAAACACCATATATTTT. The encoded protein is CATSDSRTGNTIYF.

V is TRBV5-1 and J is TRBJ1-2; perhaps TRBD1 as D (5 bases). Germline assignment: CDR1 SGHRS and CDR2 YFSETQ. This CDR3 has 13 residues. V was clipped by 4 bases and J by 2 bases, with 9 bases between them. The CDR3 nucleotides are TGCGCCAGCAGCCCAGACAGCAACTATGGCTACACCTTC. Translation gives CASSPDSNYGYTF. Together with reference TRBV5-1 and TRBJ1-2, the CDR3 gives the full variable domain: KAGVTQTPRYLIKTRGQQVTLSCSPISGHRSVSWYQQTPGQGLQFLFEYFSETQRNKGNFPGRFSGRQFSNSRSEMNVSTLELGDSALYLCASSPDSNYGYTFGSGTRLTVV.

The V and J genes are TRBV23-1 and TRBJ1-6; TRBD1 aligns across 8 bases. TRBV23-1 is an ORF; its function is uncertain. The CDR3 loop spans 17 amino acids. V shed 0 bases and J 6 bases; nucleotides not matched to a gene: 7. DNA of the CDR3: TGCGCCAGCAGTCAATCGATGGGACAGGCGATTAATTCACCCCTCCACTTT. Translation gives CASSQSMGQAINSPLHF.

The chain couples TRBV10-1 to TRBJ1-2; D not resolved. V was shortened by 4 bases and J by 0 bases, with 6 bases between the two germline ends. The CDR3 has 13 residues. The germline V gene encodes CDR1 WNHNN and CDR2 SYGVQD (reference sequence). This CDR3 reads CASSVGANYGYTF. The CDR3 DNA sequence: TGCGCCAGCAGTGTGGGAGCTAACTATGGCTACACCTTC.

The chain couples TRBV2 to TRBJ2-5; D not resolved. Germline lookup yields CDR1 SNHLY and CDR2 FYNNEI. V shed 7 bases and J shed 0 bases, with 6 bases lying between them. The length of the CDR3 is 12 residues. CDR3 amino acids: CASTLNQETQYF. The CDR3 region has the DNA TGTGCCAGCACCCTAAACCAAGAGACCCAGTACTTC.

The chain uses TRBV18 and TRBJ2-2; tentative D call: TRBD2 (5 bases). Trimming shortened V by 3 bases and J by 2 bases, and 16 bases separated the two germline ends. Germline values: CDR1 KGHSH, CDR2 LQKENI. This CDR3 contains 17 residues. DNA of the CDR3: TGTGCCAGCTCACCTTCGGTGCCTAGCTCCAACACCGGGGAGCTGTTTTTT. Its protein product is CASSPSVPSSNTGELFF.

V gene TRBV19 combines with J gene TRBJ1-5, with no clear D. V was shortened by 3 bases and J by 4 bases, with 13 bases between the two germline ends. The CDR3 runs 15 residues. Germline CDR1 is LNHDA and CDR2 is SQIVND (reference sequence). The CDR3 DNA is TGTGCCAGTAGTATTCTCCGTGCGGTAAATCAGCCCCAGCATTTT. Residues: CASSILRAVNQPQHF. Variable domain in full (rest from reference TRBV19 and TRBJ1-5): DGGITQSPKYLFRKEGQNVTLSCEQNLNHDAMYWYRQDPGQGLRLIYYSQIVNDFQKGDIAEGYSVSREKKESFPLTVTSAQKNPTAFYLCASSILRAVNQPQHFGDGTRLSIL.

CDR3 region: CASSIRGTAITNEKLFF. For the CDR3, the DNA is TGTGCCAGTAGTATACGGGGGACAGCTATAACTAATGAAAAACTGTTTTTT. The J gene is TRBJ1-4, the V gene TRBV19; 7 bases line up with TRBD1. CDR3 length equals 17 residues. Germline CDR1 is LNHDA and CDR2 is SQIVND (reference sequence). V shed 2 bases, J shed 1 base, and the junction held 7 bases outside the gene matches.

The rearrangement uses TRBV5-1 and TRBJ2-7; 16 bases align to TRBD2. V was clipped by 4 bases and J by 2 bases; unmatched bases: 3. This CDR3 region has 16 residues. CDR1 and CDR2 (germline): SGHRS, YFSETQ. Here the CDR3 reads CASSTGTSGRAYEQYF. CDR3 coding DNA: TGCGCCAGCAGCACCGGGACTAGCGGGAGGGCCTACGAGCAGTACTTC.

This chain links TRBV29-1 with TRBJ2-7; 9 positions agree with TRBD2. Germline V gene data show CDR1 as SQVTM and CDR2 as ANQGSEA. The CDR3 contains 12 residues. V gave up 6 bases and J gave up 2 bases; unmatched junction bases: 2. CDR3 DNA: TGCAGCGTGACTAGCGGTCCCTACGAGCAGTACTTC. It specifies CSVTSGPYEQYF.

The V gene is TRBV28, the J gene TRBJ2-2; 8 bases align to TRBD2. Germline CDR1 is MDHEN and CDR2 is SYDVKM. The J segment lost 6 bases and the V segment lost 5 bases, leaving 5 bases of the junction unmatched. The CDR3 length is 14 residues. The CDR3 DNA is TGTGCCAGCAGTGCCACTAGCGGTCCCGGGGAGCTGTTTTTT. Translating gives CASSATSGPGELFF.

The V gene is TRBV5-1, the J gene TRBJ2-7, with 8 bases fitting TRBD1. Germline CDR1 reads SGHRS; CDR2 reads YFSETQ. Trimming removed 4 bases from V and 1 base from J; junction bases left unmatched: 4. This CDR3 spans 14 amino acids. CDR3 DNA: TGCGCCAGCAGCCCAGGACAGGGTTCCTACGAGCAGTACTTC. This translates into CASSPGQGSYEQYF.

This clone was seen only once. The chain carries TRBV12-2 and TRBJ2-2; whether TRBD2, the table's D call, matches the DNA was not checked. TRBV12-2 represents a pseudogene. CDR3 length: 17 residues. The CDR3 loop is CASRLGGTHTNTGELFF. Here the CDR3 DNA reads TGTGCAAGTCGCTTAGGCGGGACGCATACGAACACCGGGGAGCTGTTTTTT.

The V and J genes are TRBV7-9 and TRBJ2-7; unclear D gene. The germline gives CDR1 SEHNR, CDR2 FQNEAQ (reference sequence). The V end was cut by 5 bases, the J end by 0 bases, with 5 bases between. This CDR3 is built from 12 residues. The CDR3, as DNA: TGTGCCAGCAGCCTGTACTCCTACGAGCAGTACTTC. This sequence encodes CASSLYSYEQYF.

The CDR3: CASSSSGTGLVDIQYF. DNA for the CDR3: TGTGCCAGCAGTTCGTCCGGGACAGGGTTGGTGGACATTCAGTACTTC. The chain uses TRBV28 and TRBJ2-4, with TRBD1 matching over 9 bases. The CDR3 is 16 amino acids. Trimming at V came to 4 bases and at J to 8 bases, leaving 12 bases not matched to a gene. CDR1 MDHEN and CDR2 SYDVKM come from the germline V gene.

The V call is TRBV19, the J call TRBJ1-2, with D tentatively TRBD1 (5 bases). V was trimmed by 5 bases and J by 2 bases, leaving 12 bases between them. CDR1 is LNHDA, CDR2 SQIVND, per germline (reference sequence). CDR3 length: 14 amino acids. The CDR3 loop is CASSPRTTNYGYTF. The CDR3 DNA reads as TGTGCCAGTAGTCCCCGGACAACCAACTATGGCTACACCTTC.

The CDR3 loop reads CASSQTGREPQHF. Written as DNA, the CDR3 is TGCGCCAGCAGCCAGACAGGGCGGGAGCCCCAGCATTTT. The chain couples TRBV4-3 to TRBJ1-5; 7 bases are shared with TRBD1. The CDR3 is 13 amino acids. The germline CDR1 and CDR2 sequences are LGHNA and YSLEER. Germline trimming cut 3 bases from V and 8 bases from J; bases unmatched to any gene: 4.

The chain links TRBV10-1 to TRBJ2-1; 9 bases fit TRBD2. V was pared by 8 bases and J by 6 bases, with 11 bases of the junction left unmatched. The germline V gene encodes CDR1 WNHNN and CDR2 SYGVQD (reference sequence). There are 15 residues in the CDR3. Written as DNA, the CDR3 is TGCGCCAGCGCCGCGGGAGGGAAGGTTGTCAATGAGCAGTTCTTC. It codes for CASAAGGKVVNEQFF.

The chain combines TRBV28 with TRBJ2-7, with a weak D call TRBD2 (5 bases). Trimming pared 8 bases from V and 2 bases from J, leaving 13 bases between. CDR3 size: 13 residues. The germline CDR1 and CDR2 sequences are MDHEN and SYDVKM. The CDR3 reads CASYPGGAYEQYF. DNA of the CDR3: TGTGCCAGCTATCCCGGAGGAGCCTACGAGCAGTACTTC. Full variable domain (missing parts from reference TRBV28 and TRBJ2-7): DVKVTQSSRYLVKRTGEKVFLECVQDMDHENMFWYRQDPGLGLRLIYFSYDVKMKEKGDIPEGYSVSREKKERFSLILESASTNQTSMYLCASYPGGAYEQYFGPGTRLTVT.

The chain couples TRBV19 to TRBJ2-3; D may be TRBD1 (5 bases). V was shortened by 3 bases and J by 2 bases, with 15 bases between the two germline ends. The CDR3 sequence is 16 residues long. In germline, CDR1 is LNHDA, CDR2 SQIVND (reference sequence). The CDR3 sequence is CASSIGAASLTDTQYF. The CDR3 DNA is TGTGCCAGTAGTATTGGGGCAGCTAGTCTCACAGATACGCAGTATTTT.

The chain uses TRBV7-9 and TRBJ1-4, with D perhaps matching TRBD1 (5 bases). The germline CDR1 and CDR2 sequences are SEHNR and FQNEAQ (reference sequence). This CDR3 spans 15 amino acids. The V end lost 5 bases, the J end lost 8 bases, and 18 bases lay between the germline ends. The CDR3 region is CASSPYLGLPEKLFF. The DNA for the CDR3 is TGTGCCAGCAGCCCATACTTGGGACTCCCAGAAAAACTGTTTTTT.

V is TRBV9 and J is TRBJ2-7, with D possibly being TRBD1 or TRBD2 (5 bases each). Trimming took 0 bases from V and 6 from J, leaving 16 bases between them. Germline V lookup: CDR1 SGDLS, CDR2 YYNGEE. This CDR3 region has 15 residues. In DNA form, the CDR3 reads TGTGCCAGCAGCGTAGATGACTTTGGGGGAATCGAGCAGTACTTC. This gives the protein CASSVDDFGGIEQYF.

The chain couples TRBV5-1 to TRBJ1-6; tentative D call: TRBD1 (6 bases). CDR1 and CDR2 from the germline V gene are SGHRS and YFSETQ. This CDR3 is 15 amino acids long. The ends were cut back, 3 bases at V and 5 bases at J, with 12 bases in the middle. The CDR3 DNA sequence: TGCGCCAGCAGCTCGGGGGGGCAAAATAATTCACCCCTCCACTTT. Translation gives CASSSGGQNNSPLHF.

The chain uses TRBV2 and TRBJ2-7; D unclear. Germline CDR1 reads SNHLY; CDR2 reads FYNNEI. The CDR3 totals 14 residues. V shed 6 bases and J shed 7 bases, with 19 bases lying between them. CDR3 sequence reads: CASRTDFRFEEQYF. The CDR3 nucleotides are TGTGCCAGCAGAACTGACTTCAGGTTCGAGGAGCAGTACTTC.

CDR3 loop: CASNFFDRENTEAFF. DNA for the CDR3: TGTGCCAGCAACTTTTTCGACAGGGAGAACACTGAAGCTTTCTTT. The chain recombines TRBV5-6 with TRBJ1-1, with 7 bases lining up with TRBD1. Germline V gives CDR1 SGHDT, CDR2 YYEEEE. This CDR3 is built from 15 residues. With V trimmed by 6 bases and J by 1 base, 9 bases remained unmatched.

This clone was found once. The chain is built from TRBV2 and TRBJ2-7; maybe TRBD2 (6 bases). V was clipped by 11 bases and J by 0 bases, with 14 bases between them. This CDR3 is built from 13 residues. CDR1 and CDR2 (germline): SNHLY, FYNNEI. The CDR3 DNA is TGTGCCGGAGAGCGGGTGAGCTCCTACGAGCAGTACTTC. Translating it yields CAGERVSSYEQYF.

CDR3 protein: CASSLVGRTDTQYF. The DNA of the CDR3 is TGTGCCAGCAGCTTGGTTGGCCGCACAGATACGCAGTATTTT. The chain employs TRBV5-6 and TRBJ2-3; the D is unclear. CDR1 SGHDT and CDR2 YYEEEE come from the germline V gene. V dropped 0 bases and J dropped 1 base, with 6 bases sitting between them. The CDR3 extends over 14 amino acids.